The present T cell receptor (beta chain) was sequenced within a study of Ad26.COV2.S vaccination and SARS-CoV-2 variants. The method was immunoSEQ multiplex PCR; TCRdb's version includes in-frame clones alone and lacks a portion of them. The sample records more than 150,000 clones, roughly 89% being singletons. The receptor was isolated from a human donor who had recovered from COVID-19. The source was peripheral blood, collected after recovery from COVID-19.

The CDR3 spells CASSQLGQIYGYTF. CDR3 nucleotides: TGCGCCAGCAGTCAACTAGGACAGATCTATGGCTACACCTTC. The chain has TRBV23-1 and TRBJ1-2; D perhaps matches TRBD1 (6 bases). TRBV23-1 has ORF status, its function being uncertain. This CDR3 is built from 14 residues. Between the trimmed V and J ends, which lost 2 bases and 4 bases, there was a span of 11 bases.